Below are 26 T cell receptor beta chains sequenced from a single sample in a study of Ad26.COV2.S vaccination and SARS-CoV-2 variants. TCRdb keeps only in-frame clones here, not all; method: immunoSEQ multiplex PCR. The data contain roughly 450,000 clones, about 93% of them singletons. Treatment specified: approximately 18 received Ad26.COV2.S at low or high dose, single or two shots; 5 received placebo; per-sample allocation not given. The investigators took samples on day 63 after the first vaccine or placebo injection. Specimen: peripheral blood, collected in a trial of Ad26.COV2.S vaccine versus placebo. These TCRs come from a person aged 18 to 59 who received the Ad26.COV2.S COVID-19 vaccine or a placebo.

The count of this clone is one. V usage is TRBV5-1 and J usage is TRBJ2-7; weak D call: TRBD2 (5 bases). The CDR3 spans 13 residues. Germline V CDR1 and CDR2: SGHRS, YFSETQ. Trimming took 4 bases from V and 9 from J, leaving 17 bases between them. CDR3 sequence reads: CASSLLASSVQYF. Here the CDR3 DNA reads TGCGCCAGCAGCCTTCTGGCTAGCTCAGTGCAGTACTTC.

The chain recombines TRBV28 with TRBJ2-4; unclear D gene. Germline V gene data show CDR1 as MDHEN and CDR2 as SYDVKM. Trimming took 6 bases from V and 7 from J, leaving 19 bases between them. CDR3 length: 15 residues. CDR3 in amino acids: CASRLSWTGSNIQYF. In nucleotides, the CDR3 is TGTGCCAGCAGGCTATCTTGGACCGGATCGAACATTCAGTACTTC.

The chain recombines TRBV10-3 with TRBJ2-5; 8 positions match TRBD2. CDR3 length: 14 residues. The V segment lost 3 bases and the J segment 4 bases; nucleotides outside the gene matches: 4. Per the germline V gene, CDR1 is ENHRY and CDR2 is SYGVKD. CDR3 coding DNA: TGTGCCATCAGTGACACGGGAGGGCCAGAGACCCAGTACTTC. It yields the protein CAISDTGGPETQYF.

V usage is TRBV7-9 and J usage is TRBJ2-1, with a weak D call TRBD2 (5 bases). Germline CDR1 and CDR2: SEHNR and FQNEAQ (reference sequence). V shed 5 bases and J shed 4 bases, with 15 bases lying between them. This CDR3 region has 15 residues. The CDR3 loop reads CASSTLASGYNEQFF. The CDR3 DNA reads TGTGCCAGCAGCACCCTAGCTTCGGGTTACAATGAGCAGTTCTTC.

The V and J genes are TRBV7-6 and TRBJ2-2; D possibly corresponds to TRBD1 (5 bases). The length of the CDR3 is 16 residues. From germline, CDR1 is SGHVS and CDR2 FNYEAQ. The germline V and J ends were trimmed by 5 bases and 4 bases, with 17 bases remaining between them. The DNA of the CDR3 is TGTGCCAGCAGCCCCAGGGCGTCCTCGGGCACCGGGGAGCTGTTTTTT. Its protein product is CASSPRASSGTGELFF.

This chain uses TRBV11-2 with TRBJ1-1; 9 nucleotides align to TRBD1. The germline CDR1 and CDR2 sequences are SGHAT and FQNNGV. V lost 1 base and J lost 4; bases outside the gene matches: 1. The CDR3 loop spans 14 amino acids. This CDR3 is CASSLATGGTEAFF. In nucleotides, the CDR3 is TGTGCCAGCAGCTTAGCGACAGGGGGCACTGAAGCTTTCTTT. Full variable domain (outside the CDR3, taken from reference TRBV11-2 and TRBJ1-1): EAGVAQSPRYKIIEKRQSVAFWCNPISGHATLYWYQQILGQGPKLLIQFQNNGVVDDSQLPKDRFSAERLKGVDSTLKIQPAKLEDSAVYLCASSLATGGTEAFFGQGTRLTVV.

The chain combines TRBV27 with TRBJ1-5; no clear D gene. The CDR3 totals 15 residues. The germline V and J ends were trimmed by 2 bases and 1 base, with 9 bases remaining between them. Germline-derived CDR1 and CDR2 are MNHEY and SMNVEV (reference sequence). CDR3 sequence (DNA): TGTGCCAGCAGTTTACGACTACCGAGCAATCAGCCCCAGCATTTT. Translation gives CASSLRLPSNQPQHF.

V usage is TRBV15 and J usage is TRBJ1-1; D ambiguous. Trimming took off 0 bases at V and 4 bases at J, with 9 bases between the two ends. The CDR3 extends over 14 amino acids. CDR1 is LNHNV and CDR2 is YYDKDF in the germline V gene (reference sequence). DNA of the CDR3: TGTGCCACCAGCAGAGAGGGGTCCGGCACTGAAGCTTTCTTT. It codes for CATSREGSGTEAFF.

The chain has TRBV18 and TRBJ2-7; 8 bases align to TRBD2. The CDR3 length is 16 residues. The J segment lost 0 bases and the V segment lost 5 bases, leaving 9 bases of the junction unmatched. Germline V gene lookup returns CDR1 KGHSH and CDR2 LQKENI. In nucleotides, the CDR3 is TGTGCCAGCTCATCAGCCGGCGGGAGGAGCTCCTACGAGCAGTACTTC. It yields the protein CASSSAGGRSSYEQYF.

The rearrangement uses TRBV4-1 and TRBJ2-7; 14 bases agree with TRBD2. CDR1 and CDR2 (germline): MGHRA, YSYEKL. J lost 2 bases, V lost 3 bases, and 0 bases had no gene match. The CDR3 extends over 15 amino acids. DNA for the CDR3: TGCGCCAGCAGCCAGGGACTAGCGGGAGCCTACGAGCAGTACTTC. Translated: CASSQGLAGAYEQYF.

The chain is built from TRBV3-1 (or the pseudogene TRBV3-2) and TRBJ2-7; D may be TRBD1 (6 bases). The CDR3 length is 14 residues. Germline loops: CDR1 LGHDT, CDR2 YNNKEL (reference sequence). Trimming removed 2 bases from V and 1 base from J, with 9 bases in between. Here the CDR3 reads CASSQPGQSYEQYF. The CDR3 DNA follows: TGTGCCAGCAGCCAACCCGGACAGTCCTACGAGCAGTACTTC.

The chain recombines TRBV5-1 with TRBJ1-1; D unresolved. CDR3 size: 11 residues. Trimming shortened V by 6 bases and J by 5 bases, and 8 bases separated the two germline ends. Germline V gene lookup returns CDR1 SGHRS and CDR2 YFSETQ. CDR3 coding DNA: TGCGCCAGCACCGGAGGTACTGAAGCTTTCTTT. This translates into CASTGGTEAFF.

V is TRBV29-1 and J is TRBJ2-3, with 9 nucleotides matching TRBD2. With 0 bases clipped from V and 4 bases from J, the junction kept 5 bases outside the gene matches. This CDR3 spans 15 amino acids. The germline V gene encodes CDR1 SQVTM and CDR2 ANQGSEA. Written as DNA, the CDR3 is TGCAGCGTTGAAGAGGAGTCTAGCGGGGCAGATACGCAGTATTTT. Translating it yields CSVEEESSGADTQYF.

This clone turned up a few times. The chain combines TRBV29-1 with TRBJ2-2, with D tentatively TRBD1 or TRBD2 (5 bases each). This CDR3 spans 12 amino acids. Per germline, CDR1 SQVTM and CDR2 ANQGSEA. The V end was cut by 7 bases, the J end by 10 bases, with 16 bases between. The CDR3 protein is CSAFSGTPELFF. The CDR3, as DNA: TGCAGCGCCTTCTCCGGGACCCCGGAGCTGTTTTTT.

Worth noting for this clone: This sample includes further DNA sequences coding for the same CDR3. The chain links TRBV6-2 or TRBV6-3 to TRBJ2-7; tentative D call: TRBD1 (5 bases). Germline CDR1 MNHEY, CDR2 SVGEGT. The ends were cut back, 2 bases at V and 1 base at J, with 6 bases in the middle. The CDR3 is 13 residues long. CDR3 region: CASSYGASYEQYF. The CDR3 DNA reads as TGTGCCAGCAGTTACGGGGCATCCTACGAGCAGTACTTC.

The chain combines TRBV4-3 with TRBJ2-1; TRBD2 aligns across 12 bases. From germline, CDR1 is LGHNA and CDR2 YSLEER. V dropped 0 bases and J dropped 5; count of bases not matched to a gene: 8. This CDR3 contains 18 residues. The CDR3 region has the DNA TGCGCCAGCAGCCAAGATCTTGGACTAGCGGGATCTAACAATGAGCAGTTCTTC. Amino acids: CASSQDLGLAGSNNEQFF.

The rearrangement links TRBV30 to TRBJ2-5; D gene uncertain. V dropped 4 bases and J dropped 4 bases, with 16 bases sitting between them. This CDR3 contains 14 residues. The germline V gene has CDR1 GTSNPN and CDR2 SVGIG (reference sequence). The DNA for the CDR3 is TGTGCCTGGACCCCCCCGGGCTGGCGAGAGACCCAGTACTTC. This encodes CAWTPPGWRETQYF.

This clone has more than one count but fewer than ten. V usage is TRBV27 and J usage is TRBJ1-2, with unresolved D. Trimming removed 6 bases at V and 4 bases at J, with 12 bases between. The CDR3 length is 13 residues. From germline, CDR1 is MNHEY and CDR2 SMNVEV (reference sequence). CDR3 bases: TGTGCCAGCAGCCTCGGAGGAGCCTATGGCTACACCTTC. Its translation: CASSLGGAYGYTF.

The chain couples TRBV4-1 to TRBJ2-3; either TRBD1 or TRBD2 may fit D (5 bases each). V was shortened by 3 bases and J by 5 bases, with 21 bases between the two germline ends. The length of the CDR3 is 17 residues. Germline values: CDR1 MGHRA, CDR2 YSYEKL. CDR3 sequence reads: CASSQEAGTAAGDTQYF. DNA for the CDR3: TGCGCCAGCAGCCAGGAAGCCGGGACGGCAGCAGGAGATACGCAGTATTTT.

This chain connects TRBV28 to TRBJ2-2; 14 nucleotides line up with TRBD2. The germline V gene encodes CDR1 MDHEN and CDR2 SYDVKM. Trimming at V came to 6 bases and at J to 2 bases, leaving 2 bases not matched to a gene. The CDR3 has 16 amino acids. Here the CDR3 reads CASRGTSGSNTGELFF. CDR3 nucleotides: TGTGCCAGCAGGGGGACTAGCGGGAGTAACACCGGGGAGCTGTTTTTT.

The rearrangement links TRBV5-6 to TRBJ2-2; D may be TRBD2 (6 bases). The V end lost 4 bases, the J end lost 9 bases, and 16 bases lay between the germline ends. CDR3 size: 14 residues. Germline V lookup: CDR1 SGHDT, CDR2 YYEEEE. The CDR3 here is CASSLGVGGRELFF. The CDR3 DNA follows: TGTGCCAGCAGCCTAGGAGTGGGAGGACGGGAGCTGTTTTTT.

The chain combines TRBV7-9 with TRBJ2-7; D perhaps matches TRBD1 (6 bases). Trimming took off 5 bases at V and 4 bases at J, with 18 bases between the two ends. Germline V gives CDR1 SEHNR, CDR2 FQNEAQ (reference sequence). This CDR3 region has 15 residues. The CDR3 protein is CASSPLAQGPYEQYF. CDR3 coding DNA: TGTGCCAGCAGCCCCCTAGCACAGGGCCCGTACGAGCAGTACTTC.

This chain connects TRBV25-1 to TRBJ2-2; D is uncertain. V gave up 1 base and J gave up 7 bases, with 4 bases separating them. The CDR3 consists of 12 residues. The germline V gene has CDR1 MGHDK and CDR2 SYGVNS. The DNA for the CDR3 is TGTGCCAGCAGTGAATCAGTCGGGGAGCTGTTTTTT. Translating it yields CASSESVGELFF.

The DNA for the CDR3 is TGTGCCAGCAGCTTAATGGGGGACCCAAATGGCTACACCTTC. This sequence encodes CASSLMGDPNGYTF. V and J are TRBV7-9 and TRBJ1-2; a weak D match, TRBD1 (5 bases). V lost 2 bases, J lost 6 bases, and 13 bases lay in between. Germline loops: CDR1 SEHNR, CDR2 FQNEAQ (reference sequence). This CDR3 is 14 amino acids long. The whole variable domain, filled in from reference TRBV7-9 and TRBJ1-2, reads DTGVSQNPRHKITKRGQNVTFRCDPISEHNRLYWYRQTLGQGPEFLTYFQNEAQLEKSRLLSDRFSAERPKGSFSTLEIQRTEQGDSAMYLCASSLMGDPNGYTFGSGTRLTVV.

The chain has TRBV5-1 and TRBJ2-7; the D gene is possibly TRBD1 (6 bases). This CDR3 is 21 amino acids long. Trimming pared 4 bases from V and 5 bases from J, leaving 37 bases between. From germline, CDR1 is SGHRS and CDR2 YFSETQ. The CDR3 DNA sequence: TGCGCCAGCAGCCCTCGGCGTGAGGGGACATCGGAAATCGGGTTATATAACGAGCAGTACTTC. Protein: CASSPRREGTSEIGLYNEQYF.

This clone was observed once. The chain carries TRBV6-5 and TRBJ2-1, with TRBD2 identical over 7 bases. This CDR3 spans 15 amino acids. The junction had 10 bases not matched to a gene; V was cut back by 6 bases and J by 5 bases. Germline V CDR1 and CDR2: MNHEY, SVGAGI. This CDR3 reads CASSPGGGENNEQFF. Written as DNA, the CDR3 is TGTGCCAGCAGCCCGGGAGGTGGAGAAAACAATGAGCAGTTCTTC.